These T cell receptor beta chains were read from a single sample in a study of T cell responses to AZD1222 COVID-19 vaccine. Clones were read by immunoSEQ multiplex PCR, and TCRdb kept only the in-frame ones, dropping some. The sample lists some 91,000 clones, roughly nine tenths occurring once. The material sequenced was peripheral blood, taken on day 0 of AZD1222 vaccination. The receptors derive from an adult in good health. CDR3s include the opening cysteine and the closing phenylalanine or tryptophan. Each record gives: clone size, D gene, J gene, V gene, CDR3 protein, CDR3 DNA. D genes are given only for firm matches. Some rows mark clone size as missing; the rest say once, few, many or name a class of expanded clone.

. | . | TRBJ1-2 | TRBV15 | CATSEHANYGYTF | TGTGCCACCAGCGAACATGCCAACTATGGCTACACCTTC
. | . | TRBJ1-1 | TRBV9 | CASSPGGGNTEAFF | TGTGCCAGCAGCCCCGGGGGGGGAAACACTGAAGCTTTCTTT
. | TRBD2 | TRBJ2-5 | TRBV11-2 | CASRLTSMKTQYF | TGTGCCAGCAGGTTGACTAGCATGAAGACCCAGTACTTC
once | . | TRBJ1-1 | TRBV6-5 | CASSPDRGGTEAFF | TGTGCCAGCAGTCCCGATCGGGGGGGCACTGAAGCTTTCTTT
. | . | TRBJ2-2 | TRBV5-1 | CASSLERTGELFF | TGCGCCAGCAGCTTGGAACGCACCGGGGAGCTGTTTTTT
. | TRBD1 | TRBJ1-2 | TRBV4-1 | CASSPRTGYGYTF | TGCGCCAGCAGCCCGCGGACAGGCTATGGCTACACCTTC
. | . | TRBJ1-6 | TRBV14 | CASSQETGGPLHF | TGTGCCAGCAGCCAAGAGACGGGCGGACCCCTCCACTTT
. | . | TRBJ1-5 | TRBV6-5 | CASSSVIQAIKPQHF | TGTGCCAGCAGTTCGGTAATACAGGCAATCAAGCCCCAGCATTTT
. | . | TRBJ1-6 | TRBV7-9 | CASSRPGQGTSLHF | TGTGCCAGCAGCAGACCGGGACAAGGCACTTCCCTCCACTTT
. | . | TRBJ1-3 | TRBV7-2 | CASSLGHSGNTIYF | TGTGCCAGCAGCTTAGGACACTCTGGAAACACCATATATTTT
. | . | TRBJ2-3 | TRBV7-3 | CASSKGGASTDTQYF | TGTGCCAGCAGCAAAGGGGGGGCTAGCACAGATACGCAGTATTTT
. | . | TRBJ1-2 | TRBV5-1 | CASGSEYGYTF | TGCGCCAGCGGCTCAGAATATGGCTACACCTTC
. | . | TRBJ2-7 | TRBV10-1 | CASSATQFDEQYF | TGCGCCAGCAGTGCTACTCAATTCGACGAGCAGTACTTC
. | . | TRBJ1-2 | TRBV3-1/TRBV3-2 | CASSSGGGGYTF | TGTGCCAGCAGCTCCGGGGGGGGTGGCTACACCTTC
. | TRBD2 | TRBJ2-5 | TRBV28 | CASSLGLAPKGGETQYF | TGTGCCAGCAGCCTGGGACTAGCGCCAAAGGGGGGGGAGACCCAGTACTTC
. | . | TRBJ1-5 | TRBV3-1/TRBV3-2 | CASSLSWGEVPQHF | TGTGCCAGCAGCCTGAGTTGGGGGGAGGTGCCCCAGCATTTT
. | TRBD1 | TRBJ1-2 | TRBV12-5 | CASGLYRDRGYYGYTF | TGTGCTAGTGGTTTGTACCGGGACAGGGGATACTATGGCTACACCTTC
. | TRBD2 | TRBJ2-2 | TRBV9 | CASSPRTSGAGELFF | TGTGCCAGCAGCCCCCGGACTAGCGGGGCCGGGGAGCTGTTTTTT
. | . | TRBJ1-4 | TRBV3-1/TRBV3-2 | CASSQREEKLFF | TGTGCCAGCAGCCAAAGGGAGGAAAAACTGTTTTTT
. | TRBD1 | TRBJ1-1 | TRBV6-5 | CASSLPTGGTEAFF | TGTGCCAGCAGTTTGCCGACAGGGGGCACTGAAGCTTTCTTT
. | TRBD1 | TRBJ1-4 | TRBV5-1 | CASPGKQGALGQLANEKLFF | TGCGCCAGCCCTGGGAAACAGGGGGCACTGGGGCAACTAGCTAATGAAAAACTGTTTTTT
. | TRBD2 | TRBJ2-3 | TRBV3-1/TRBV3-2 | CASSQSHFIAGGPDTQYF | TGTGCCAGCAGCCAGAGCCATTTTATAGCGGGGGGGCCTGATACGCAGTATTTT
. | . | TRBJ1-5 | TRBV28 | CASSQGPSQPQHF | TGTGCCAGCAGTCAGGGGCCCAGTCAGCCCCAGCATTTT
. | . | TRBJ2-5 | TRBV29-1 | CSVDVQGQGPGETQYF | TGCAGCGTTGACGTCCAGGGCCAGGGGCCGGGGGAGACCCAGTACTTC
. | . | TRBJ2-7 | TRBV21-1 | CASSTGNSPISYEQYF | TGTGCCAGCAGCACAGGAAACAGTCCCATCTCCTACGAGCAGTACTTC
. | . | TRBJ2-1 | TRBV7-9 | CASRTSGMGHHNEQFF | TGTGCCAGCAGAACCTCGGGAATGGGACACCACAATGAGCAGTTCTTC
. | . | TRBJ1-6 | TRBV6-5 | CASSYSGAPNSPLHF | TGTGCCAGCAGTTACTCAGGGGCTCCTAATTCACCCCTCCACTTT